This TCR beta chain was captured by sequencing in a study of cytomegalovirus exposure and HLA in healthy donors. The PCR used 60 Vbeta and 13 Jbeta primers. Sequencing used immunoSEQ multiplex PCR; TCRdb keeps in-frame clones, though not all of them. The sample holds approximately 92,000 clones, 55% to 75% seen once. CDR3 length: 16 amino acids. Germline loops: CDR1 SGHRS, CDR2 YFSETQ. Losses at the gene ends were 4 bases for V and 0 bases for J; bases not matched to a gene: 8. This receptor was obtained from a man aged 45-65 years in good health and CMV-seronegative. The specimen was PBMCs. The chain links TRBV5-1 to TRBJ2-5, with 8 nucleotides matching TRBD1. CDR3 in DNA: TGCGCCAGCAGCCGCGGGACAGGACTCCACCAAGAGACCCAGTACTTC. This codes for CASSRGTGLHQETQYF.